The T cell receptor beta chain described here comes from a study of T cells in Graves' hyperthyroidism and ophthalmopathy. Researchers took RNA transcripts and amplified the TCR beta CDR3 regions from them. HTBI primers were used for first-round RT-PCR of the TCR CDR3. A single record per CDR3 protein comes from TCRdb applying MiXCR to the multiplex PCR reads. The table has just over 550,000 distinct CDR3 sequences, approximately 44% seen once. The CDR3 has 13 residues. The germline V gene encodes CDR1 SNHLY and CDR2 FYNNEI. The ends were cut back, 5 bases at V and 5 bases at J, with 13 bases in the middle.

V and J are TRBV2 and TRBJ2-7, with a possible D match to TRBD1 (5 bases). What was sequenced was peripheral blood or thyroid tissue (not recorded which). The sequence came from a woman between 18 and 29 years old with Graves' hyperthyroidism. CDR3 loop: CASSRDVGDEQYF. The CDR3 DNA reads TGTGCCAGCAGTCGTGATGTAGGGGACGAGCAGTACTTC.